The 16 T cell receptor beta chains below come from one sample, sequenced in a study of T cell responses to AZD1222 COVID-19 vaccine. The method was immunoSEQ multiplex PCR; TCRdb's version includes in-frame clones alone and lacks a portion of them. The sample holds 99,000 or so clones, 82% seen once. This material consisted of peripheral blood, taken on day 0 of AZD1222 vaccination. The source of these receptors is an adult in good health.

This clone was counted a few times. V usage is TRBV10-3 and J usage is TRBJ2-5; D is possibly TRBD2 (6 bases). This CDR3 is built from 17 residues. V lost 4 bases, J lost 2 bases, and 20 bases lay in between. Germline CDR1 reads ENHRY; CDR2 reads SYGVKD. The CDR3 is CAISVNPGLEEQETQYF. As DNA, the CDR3 is TGTGCCATCAGTGTAAACCCGGGACTGGAGGAACAAGAGACCCAGTACTTC.

This clone was seen a handful of times. The chain joins TRBV7-2 to TRBJ2-7; D is ambiguous. Trimming left V 2 bases short and J 0 bases short, with 8 bases between. CDR3 length: 14 residues. Per germline, CDR1 SGHTA and CDR2 FQGNSA. CDR3 in amino acids: CASSLRWGSYEQYF. CDR3 DNA: TGTGCCAGCAGCTTAAGGTGGGGCTCCTACGAGCAGTACTTC.

This sequence joins TRBV9 and TRBJ1-6; D is perhaps TRBD1 (5 bases). The CDR3 is 13 amino acids. The V gene lost 3 bases and the J gene lost 10 bases, with 11 bases spanning the gap. The germline V gene has CDR1 SGDLS and CDR2 YYNGEE. CDR3 bases: TGTGCCAGCAGCGCCAGGGACGGCTCACCCCTCCACTTT. This codes for CASSARDGSPLHF.

This chain joins TRBV24-1 and TRBJ2-5; tentatively, D is TRBD1 (6 bases). Per the germline V gene, CDR1 is KGHDR and CDR2 is SFDVKD. The CDR3 sequence is 13 residues long. V was shortened by 5 bases and J by 3 bases, with 9 bases between the two germline ends. The CDR3 coding sequence is TGTGCCACCAGTGGGACAGCAGAAGAGACCCAGTACTTC. This translates into CATSGTAEETQYF.

The rearrangement links TRBV21-1 to TRBJ2-3; TRBD2, the table's D call, was not compared with the DNA. TRBV21-1 is labeled a pseudogene. The CDR3 runs 20 residues. The CDR3 loop reads CASSSKFPGTSGPSTDTQYF. The DNA for the CDR3 is TGTGCCAGCAGCTCAAAGTTTCCCGGGACTAGCGGTCCTAGCACAGATACGCAGTATTTT.

V and J are TRBV5-6 and TRBJ1-3, with 9 bases identical to TRBD1. After removal of 4 bases from V and 3 bases from J, the junction contained 8 bases not matched to a gene. There are 16 residues in the CDR3. Germline CDR1 SGHDT, CDR2 YYEEEE. The chain's CDR3 is CASSVAGTGFGNTIYF. CDR3 sequence (DNA): TGTGCCAGCAGCGTAGCCGGGACAGGGTTTGGAAACACCATATATTTT. Combining the CDR3 with reference TRBV5-6 and TRBJ1-3 gives the whole variable domain DAGVTQSPTHLIKTRGQQVTLRCSPKSGHDTVSWYQQALGQGPQFIFQYYEEEERQRGNFPDRFSGHQFPNYSSELNVNALLLGDSALYLCASSVAGTGFGNTIYFGEGSWLTVV.

V usage is TRBV12-3 or TRBV12-4 and J usage is TRBJ1-2; D remains unclear. Trimming cost V 2 bases and J 8 bases, with 12 bases left between them. The CDR3 extends over 13 amino acids. The CDR3 sequence: CASSLLISGGYTF. In DNA form, the CDR3 reads TGTGCCAGCAGTTTATTAATCTCGGGGGGCTACACCTTC.

This chain connects TRBV5-4 to TRBJ2-4; D is perhaps TRBD1 (5 bases). Germline CDR1 is SGHNT and CDR2 is YYREEE (reference sequence). The germline V and J ends were trimmed by 0 bases and 9 bases, with 13 bases remaining between them. CDR3 size: 14 residues. CDR3 loop: CASSLESHGAIQYF. DNA of the CDR3: TGTGCCAGCAGCTTGGAGTCACATGGGGCCATTCAGTACTTC.

The chain links TRBV5-1 to TRBJ1-1; D unclear. This CDR3 comprises 16 residues. CDR1 and CDR2 (germline): SGHRS, YFSETQ. V lost 3 bases and J lost 1, with 16 bases in between. The CDR3 nucleotides read TGCGCCAGCAGCTCGTCAGCGGTGGGAGGGAACACTGAAGCTTTCTTT. Its protein is CASSSSAVGGNTEAFF. Looking up the rest from reference TRBV5-1 and TRBJ1-1 gives the full variable domain: KAGVTQTPRYLIKTRGQQVTLSCSPISGHRSVSWYQQTPGQGLQFLFEYFSETQRNKGNFPGRFSGRQFSNSRSEMNVSTLELGDSALYLCASSSSAVGGNTEAFFGQGTRLTVV.

The chain employs TRBV14 and TRBJ1-2; D is unresolved. This CDR3 region has 15 residues. Germline CDR1 reads SGHDN; CDR2 reads FVKESK. V gave up 2 bases and J gave up 4 bases, with 14 bases separating them. The CDR3, as DNA: TGTGCCAGCAGCCAATTGAGAAACCCTTCCTATGGCTACACCTTC. It is translated as CASSQLRNPSYGYTF.

In this sample, this clone turned up a few times. V is TRBV6-1 and J is TRBJ1-2; D not certain. The CDR3 is 15 amino acids. V lost 1 base, J lost 2 bases, and 11 bases lay in between. From germline, CDR1 is MNHNS and CDR2 SASEGT. Written as DNA, the CDR3 is TGTGCCAGCAGTGAAGTGCGGGAGTTCAACTATGGCTACACCTTC. This translates into CASSEVREFNYGYTF.

The chain couples TRBV13 to TRBJ2-3; TRBD2 might be the D (6 bases). The V end was cut by 5 bases, the J end by 4 bases, with 10 bases between. The CDR3 consists of 13 residues. Germline-derived CDR1 and CDR2 are PRHDT and FYEKMQ (reference sequence). The CDR3 nucleotides read TGTGCCAGCAGCCTAGCGCAGGCAGATACGCAGTATTTT. Translation gives CASSLAQADTQYF.

CDR3 region: CASSVGGGGSAGELFF. The CDR3 bases are TGTGCCAGCAGCGTCGGCGGGGGGGGTTCCGCCGGGGAGCTGTTTTTT. The rearrangement joins TRBV9 to TRBJ2-2; 9 positions agree with TRBD2. Germline loops: CDR1 SGDLS, CDR2 YYNGEE. The J segment lost 6 bases and the V segment lost 2 bases, leaving 8 bases of the junction unmatched. The CDR3 is 16 amino acids. The full variable domain, in which reference TRBV9 and TRBJ2-2 provide the parts outside the CDR3, is DSGVTQTPKHLITATGQRVTLRCSPRSGDLSVYWYQQSLDQGLQFLIQYYNGEERAKGNILERFSAQQFPDLHSELNLSSLELGDSALYFCASSVGGGGSAGELFFGEGSRLTVL.

The gene calls are TRBV7-8 and TRBJ2-4; D is perhaps TRBD2 (7 bases). The V end lost 0 bases, the J end lost 8 bases, and 14 bases lay between the germline ends. Germline loops: CDR1 SGHVS, CDR2 FQNEAQ. This CDR3 has 15 residues. In nucleotides, the CDR3 is TGTGCCAGCAGCTTAGCCCCAGGGGAGGGATACATTCAGTACTTC. It encodes CASSLAPGEGYIQYF.

The chain combines TRBV18 with TRBJ2-2; 9 nucleotides align to TRBD1. Losses at the gene ends were 3 bases for V and 5 bases for J; bases not matched to a gene: 13. CDR1 is KGHSH, CDR2 LQKENI, per germline. This CDR3 contains 18 residues. The CDR3 protein is CASSPRPFLGQGTGELFF. CDR3 coding DNA: TGTGCCAGCTCACCTCGTCCTTTCTTGGGACAGGGAACCGGGGAGCTGTTTTTT.

The genes are TRBV7-8 and TRBJ1-3; D not certain. V was clipped by 1 base and J by 4 bases, with 8 bases between them. CDR1 and CDR2 (germline): SGHVS, FQNEAQ. The CDR3 is 14 residues long. CDR3 protein: CASSLVGKGNTIYF. CDR3 nucleotides: TGTGCCAGCAGCTTAGTGGGGAAGGGAAACACCATATATTTT.